These T cell receptor beta chains were read from a single sample in a study of blood T cell repertoires in COVID-19. TCRdb's table, derived via immunoSEQ multiplex PCR, lists solely in-frame clones and lacks some. The sample includes about 120,000 clones, 85% of them seen just once. Sequencing was done on a sample of peripheral blood. The source is a human donor in a cohort sampled during active COVID-19. CDR3s include the opening cysteine and the closing phenylalanine or tryptophan. A D gene is named only where the DNA matches it firmly. The size field is filled for only some rows; it gives once, few, many or a size class.

v_call	j_call	clone_size	d_call	cdr3_nt	cdr3_aa
TRBV3-1/TRBV3-2	TRBJ2-3	-	-	TGTGCCAGCAGCCAAGATCCCCTCACAGATACGCAGTATTTT	CASSQDPLTDTQYF
TRBV28	TRBJ1-2	-	-	TGTGCCAGCAGTCTCCCTTGGTCCCGATCGGCAGGGAACTATGGCTACACCTTC	CASSLPWSRSAGNYGYTF
TRBV7-8	TRBJ1-2	-	TRBD1	TGTGCCAGCAGCCTGGGCCAACTGACAGGGATTGGAGGCTACACCTTC	CASSLGQLTGIGGYTF
TRBV15	TRBJ2-1	-	-	TGTGCCACCAGCAGAGATCGCGGACAGTACAATGAGCAGTTCTTC	CATSRDRGQYNEQFF
TRBV6-2/TRBV6-3	TRBJ2-7	-	-	TGTGCCAGCAGTTATTCGGGACAAACCCTTACCTACGAGCAGTACTTC	CASSYSGQTLTYEQYF
TRBV6-2/TRBV6-3	TRBJ2-4	-	-	TGTGCCAGCAGTTACTCGACTGAAGCCAAAAACATTCAGTACTTC	CASSYSTEAKNIQYF
TRBV28	TRBJ1-2	-	-	TGTGCCAGCAGTTTAGTTGCGGGGAACTATGGCTACACCTTC	CASSLVAGNYGYTF
TRBV7-6	TRBJ1-1	few	-	TGTGCCAGCAGGGCTACAGGGAGCACTGAAGCTTTCTTT	CASRATGSTEAFF
TRBV19	TRBJ1-6	-	-	TGTGCCAGTGTTGGGCAGGGCGGACTCCACTTT	CASVGQGGLHF
TRBV5-1	TRBJ2-3	once	TRBD1	TGCGCCAGCAGCTCAGGGACAGGGGTTCGGGATACGCAGTATTTT	CASSSGTGVRDTQYF
TRBV9	TRBJ2-7	-	TRBD2	TGTGCCAGCAGCAGACTAGCGGGGGCCTACGAGCAGTACTTC	CASSRLAGAYEQYF
TRBV19	TRBJ2-2	-	TRBD1	TGTGCCAGTAGTAGGGTGACAGGGGGTAGCACCGGGGAGCTGTTTTTT	CASSRVTGGSTGELFF
TRBV28	TRBJ1-5	once	-	TGTGCCAGCAGTTCGCAGGGGCGCTTGGGGGGGAGAGGTCAGCCCCAGCATTTT	CASSSQGRLGGRGQPQHF
TRBV4-1	TRBJ1-2	once	TRBD1	TGCGCCAGCAGCCAAACGGGACAGATTTTTTTGTATGGCTACACCTTC	CASSQTGQIFLYGYTF
TRBV15	TRBJ1-2	-	-	TGTGCCACCAGCAGAGCGAAGGACTTCCCCCTCCATGGCTACACCTTC	CATSRAKDFPLHGYTF
TRBV3-1/TRBV3-2	TRBJ1-3	-	-	TGTGCCAGCAGCCAAGCCCTGGGGCAGGGATCGTTTTTTGGAAACACCATATATTTT	CASSQALGQGSFFGNTIYF
TRBV30	TRBJ2-1	-	TRBD2	TGTGCCTGGAGGCCCGGGACTAGCGGGGGGGATGAGCAGTTCTTC	CAWRPGTSGGDEQFF
TRBV2	TRBJ1-2	-	-	TGTGCCAGCAGTGTAGTGGAAGGGGATGGCTACACCTTC	CASSVVEGDGYTF
TRBV2	TRBJ1-5	-	TRBD1	TGTGCCAGCAGGCCGGGACAGGACGGTCAGCCCCAGCATTTT	CASRPGQDGQPQHF
TRBV6-2/TRBV6-3	TRBJ2-7	-	-	TGTGCCAGCAGCCGAACAGACTACGAGCAGTACTTC	CASSRTDYEQYF
TRBV6-2/TRBV6-3	TRBJ1-1	-	-	TGTGCCAGCAGTTACGGGGGAGGTCCCGAAGCTTTCTTT	CASSYGGGPEAFF
TRBV5-1	TRBJ2-1	-	TRBD2	TGCGCCAGCAGCTTGGGGTTACTAGCGGGGGTTAATAATGAGCAGTTCTTC	CASSLGLLAGVNNEQFF
TRBV19	TRBJ1-5	-	-	TGTGCCAGTAGTGTAACAGGGAGGGGCAATCAGCCCCAGCATTTT	CASSVTGRGNQPQHF
TRBV7-8	TRBJ1-6	few	TRBD1	TGTGCCAGCAGCCCAAGGACAGGGGGCTCCTATAATTCACCCCTCCACTTT	CASSPRTGGSYNSPLHF
TRBV2	TRBJ2-4	-	TRBD2	TGTGCCAGCAGTTACTCAGCGGGGGGCAGATCCCTCCAGTACTTC	CASSYSAGGRSLQYF
TRBV7-9	TRBJ2-4	-	TRBD2	TGTGCCAGCAGCTTATCGGGCGGGGGGACAATTCAGTACTTC	CASSLSGGGTIQYF
TRBV6-2/TRBV6-3	TRBJ2-3	-	TRBD1	TGTGCCAGCAGCAGACAGGGGGTAGATACGCAGTATTTT	CASSRQGVDTQYF
TRBV6-6	TRBJ2-7	-	-	TGTGCCAGCAGTACGGACATGGCGGGGTCCTACGAGCAGTACTTC	CASSTDMAGSYEQYF
TRBV15	TRBJ2-7	-	TRBD1	TGTGCCACCAGCAGAGCCGGGACAGGGTCGTACGAGCAGTACTTC	CATSRAGTGSYEQYF
TRBV30	TRBJ1-1	-	TRBD1	TGTGCCTGGAGAAACCGGGACAGGGGGCCCACTGAAGCTTTCTTT	CAWRNRDRGPTEAFF
TRBV19	TRBJ2-1	-	-	TGTGCCAGTAGTATGGACTTCTCCTACAATGAGCAGTTCTTC	CASSMDFSYNEQFF
TRBV9	TRBJ2-1	-	-	TGTGCCAGCAGCGGCGAGGGTGAGCAGTTCTTC	CASSGEGEQFF
TRBV14	TRBJ2-2	few	TRBD1	TGTGCCAGCAGCCCGTGGACAGGGATGACCGGGGAGCTGTTTTTT	CASSPWTGMTGELFF
TRBV6-2/TRBV6-3	TRBJ1-5	-	-	TGTGCCAGCAGTTATTTATTAGGGGCGGATCAGCCCCAGCATTTT	CASSYLLGADQPQHF
TRBV28	TRBJ2-5	-	-	TGTGCCAGCAGCCCTGTGGACCCCAGGGTGCATGAGACCCAGTACTTC	CASSPVDPRVHETQYF
TRBV6-2/TRBV6-3	TRBJ2-1	-	-	TGTGCCAGCAGTTATTCAGAATCCGGGGGACACAATGAGCAGTTCTTC	CASSYSESGGHNEQFF
TRBV5-4	TRBJ2-6	-	TRBD1	TGTGCCAGCAGCTTGAATCAGGGGGCGAAAGGGGCCAACGTCCTGACTTTC	CASSLNQGAKGANVLTF
TRBV28	TRBJ1-5	-	TRBD1	TGTGCCATCCAACAGACAGGGCACTATCAGCCCCAGCATTTT	CAIQQTGHYQPQHF
TRBV7-2	TRBJ1-3	-	-	TGTGCCAGCAGCCCTACCGGGAGGAAAATGAGAAACACCATATATTTT	CASSPTGRKMRNTIYF
TRBV5-8	TRBJ1-5	-	TRBD1	TGTGCCAGCAATCGTGGACAGGAGGTCGGGCCCCAGCATTTT	CASNRGQEVGPQHF
TRBV9	TRBJ1-2	-	-	TGTGCCAGCAGCCTTCAGGGGGGCTACACCTTC	CASSLQGGYTF
TRBV6-5	TRBJ2-7	few	TRBD1	TGTGCCAGCAGTTACTGGGACGGACAGGGTGGTAACGAGCAGTACTTC	CASSYWDGQGGNEQYF
TRBV11-2	TRBJ2-5	-	TRBD2	TGTGCCAGCAGCTCGGGACTAGCGGAGACCCAGTACTTC	CASSSGLAETQYF
TRBV12-5	TRBJ1-4	once	TRBD1	TGTGCTAGTGGACAGGGGCCCGTTTATGAAAAACTGTTTTTT	CASGQGPVYEKLFF
TRBV7-2	TRBJ1-2	-	-	TGTGCCAGCAGCTTAGACAGGGAGGGCGGCTACACCTTC	CASSLDREGGYTF
TRBV10-3	TRBJ2-3	-	TRBD2	TGTGCCATCACTCCCGGACTAGCCCCAGATACGCAGTATTTT	CAITPGLAPDTQYF
TRBV7-2	TRBJ1-5	-	-	TGTGCCAGCAGCTTAGGGGCAGGCAATCAGCCCCAGCATTTT	CASSLGAGNQPQHF
TRBV28	TRBJ2-1	-	-	TGTGCCAGCAGTTCTGCCGGACTTTCGAGCTCCTACAATGAGCAGTTCTTC	CASSSAGLSSSYNEQFF
TRBV9	TRBJ2-1	-	TRBD1	TGTGCCAGCAGCGTCCCACGAGCTGGACAGGGCTACAATGAGCAGTTCTTC	CASSVPRAGQGYNEQFF
TRBV6-5	TRBJ1-2	-	TRBD1	TGTGCCAGCAGGGGACAGGGATCGAGCTACACCTTC	CASRGQGSSYTF
TRBV5-6	TRBJ2-7	-	-	TGTGCCAGCAGCCCGTTCGGCCTAGCCCGCTCCTACGAGCAGTACTTC	CASSPFGLARSYEQYF
TRBV4-1	TRBJ1-6	-	-	TGCGCCAGCAGCCACGCCTTCAGGACAGAGAATTCACCCCTCCACTTT	CASSHAFRTENSPLHF
TRBV10-1	TRBJ1-1	-	-	TGCGCCAGCAGTGATTATGGCCCGAACACTGAAGCTTTCTTT	CASSDYGPNTEAFF
TRBV7-9	TRBJ2-1	-	TRBD2	TGTGCCAGCAGCTTACTAGCGGGCAGGAACAATGAGCAGTTCTTC	CASSLLAGRNNEQFF